This T cell receptor beta chain was documented in a study of T cell changes during pregnancy in multiple sclerosis. The table lists this clone with a count of one. Some clones are missing from TCRdb's copy, which holds only in-frame ones; the method was immunoSEQ multiplex PCR. The data contain about 54,000 clones, 75% to 95% of them singletons. The CDR3 has 13 amino acids. Trimming cost V 4 bases and J 7 bases; bases outside gene matches: 3. Germline CDR1 and CDR2: SQVTM and ANQGSEA. The chain recombines TRBV29-1 with TRBJ2-1, with TRBD2 matching 11 bases. The sequencing here drew on peripheral blood, taken after pregnancy. This TCR came from a female donor in good health, enrolled as a control in a pregnancy study. CDR3 sequence (DNA): TGCAGCGTTGCTATAGCGGGGGGGAATGAGCAGTTCTTC. Amino acids: CSVAIAGGNEQFF.